The TCR beta chain described here comes from a study of shared clonotypes between healthy human individuals. Study results and limitations: Non-shared clonotypes had lower generation probabilities than those shared by all four donors.

In regard to this clone: The antigen is not known.

V shed 3 bases and J 0 bases; nucleotides not matched to a gene: 4. CDR3 size: 15 residues. Germline V CDR1 and CDR2: KGHSH, LQKENI. Clones were read by immunoSEQ multiplex PCR, and TCRdb kept only the in-frame ones, dropping some. Of more than 2 million clones in the sample, 90% to 95% were seen once. The receptor was isolated from a man aged 18 to 35 in good health. This chain connects TRBV18 to TRBJ1-2; 7 positions match TRBD1. Sequencing used naive CD4+ T cells sorted from blood. Subset here: CD45RA+ positively selected. CDR3 sequence reads: CASSPGTDSNYGYTF. DNA for the CDR3: TGTGCCAGCTCACCGGGGACAGACTCTAACTATGGCTACACCTTC.